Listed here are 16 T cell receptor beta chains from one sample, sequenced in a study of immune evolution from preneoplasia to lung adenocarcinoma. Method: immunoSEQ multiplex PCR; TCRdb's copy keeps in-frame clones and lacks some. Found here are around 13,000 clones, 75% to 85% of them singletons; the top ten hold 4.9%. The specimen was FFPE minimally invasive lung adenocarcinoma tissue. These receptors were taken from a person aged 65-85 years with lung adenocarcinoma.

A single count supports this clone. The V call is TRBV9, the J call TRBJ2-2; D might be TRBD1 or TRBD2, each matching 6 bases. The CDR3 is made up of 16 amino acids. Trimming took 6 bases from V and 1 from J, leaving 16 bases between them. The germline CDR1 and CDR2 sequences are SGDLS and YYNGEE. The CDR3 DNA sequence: TGTGCCAGCAATCCGAAGGGGGGTCTGAACACCGGGGAGCTGTTTTTT. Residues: CASNPKGGLNTGELFF.

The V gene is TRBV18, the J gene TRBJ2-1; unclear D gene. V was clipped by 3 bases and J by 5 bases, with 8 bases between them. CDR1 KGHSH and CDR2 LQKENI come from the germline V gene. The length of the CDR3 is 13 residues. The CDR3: CASSPPPHNEQFF. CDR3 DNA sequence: TGTGCCAGCTCACCGCCTCCCCACAATGAGCAGTTCTTC. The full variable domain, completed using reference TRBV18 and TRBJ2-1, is NAGVMQNPRHLVRRRGQEARLRCSPMKGHSHVYWYRQLPEEGLKFMVYLQKENIIDESGMPKERFSAEFPKEGPSILRIQQVVRGDSAAYFCASSPPPHNEQFFGPGTRLTVL.

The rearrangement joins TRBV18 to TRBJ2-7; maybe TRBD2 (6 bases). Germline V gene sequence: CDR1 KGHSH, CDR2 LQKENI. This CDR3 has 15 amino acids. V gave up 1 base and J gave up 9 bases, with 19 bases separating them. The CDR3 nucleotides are TGTGCCAGCTCACCACTGCCTAGCGAGGTTTCTACGCAGTACTTC. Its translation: CASSPLPSEVSTQYF. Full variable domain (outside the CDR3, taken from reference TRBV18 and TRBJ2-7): NAGVMQNPRHLVRRRGQEARLRCSPMKGHSHVYWYRQLPEEGLKFMVYLQKENIIDESGMPKERFSAEFPKEGPSILRIQQVVRGDSAAYFCASSPLPSEVSTQYFGPGTRLTVT.

The CDR3 nucleotides read TGTGCCAGCAGCTTCTCAGAGAACACTGAAGCTTTCTTT. Translating it yields CASSFSENTEAFF. The chain is built from TRBV7-9 and TRBJ1-1; D unresolved. The V gene's germline CDR1 is SEHNR and CDR2 FQNEAQ (reference sequence). Trimming stripped 3 bases from V and 1 base from J, with 6 bases between. The CDR3 is 13 amino acids.

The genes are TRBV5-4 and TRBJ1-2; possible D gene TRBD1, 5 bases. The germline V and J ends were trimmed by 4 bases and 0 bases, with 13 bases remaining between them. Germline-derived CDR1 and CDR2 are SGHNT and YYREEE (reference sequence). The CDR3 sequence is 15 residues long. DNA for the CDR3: TGTGCCAGCAGCGCCAGACAGTTAGCTAACTATGGCTACACCTTC. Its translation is CASSARQLANYGYTF.

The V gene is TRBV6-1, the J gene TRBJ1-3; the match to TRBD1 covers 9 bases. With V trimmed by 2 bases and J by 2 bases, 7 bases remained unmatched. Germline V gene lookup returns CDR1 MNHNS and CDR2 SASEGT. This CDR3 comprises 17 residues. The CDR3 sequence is CASSEFAGTGTGNTIYF. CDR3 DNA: TGTGCCAGCAGTGAATTTGCCGGGACAGGGACTGGAAACACCATATATTTT.

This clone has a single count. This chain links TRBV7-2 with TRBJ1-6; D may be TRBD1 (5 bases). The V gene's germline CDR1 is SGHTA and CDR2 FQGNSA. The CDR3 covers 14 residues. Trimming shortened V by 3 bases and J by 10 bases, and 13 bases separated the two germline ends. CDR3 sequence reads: CASSFHRPPSPLHF. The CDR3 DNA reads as TGTGCCAGCAGCTTCCACAGGCCTCCATCACCCCTCCACTTT.

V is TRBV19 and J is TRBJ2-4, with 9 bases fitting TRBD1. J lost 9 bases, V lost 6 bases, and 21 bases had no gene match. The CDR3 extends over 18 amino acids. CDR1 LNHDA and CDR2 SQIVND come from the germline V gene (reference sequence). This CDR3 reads CASSTGTGKGRTLSIQYF. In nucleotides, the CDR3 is TGTGCCAGTAGCACCGGGACAGGGAAAGGAAGGACTTTGAGCATTCAGTACTTC. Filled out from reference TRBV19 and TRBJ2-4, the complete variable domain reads DGGITQSPKYLFRKEGQNVTLSCEQNLNHDAMYWYRQDPGQGLRLIYYSQIVNDFQKGDIAEGYSVSREKKESFPLTVTSAQKNPTAFYLCASSTGTGKGRTLSIQYFGAGTRLSVL.

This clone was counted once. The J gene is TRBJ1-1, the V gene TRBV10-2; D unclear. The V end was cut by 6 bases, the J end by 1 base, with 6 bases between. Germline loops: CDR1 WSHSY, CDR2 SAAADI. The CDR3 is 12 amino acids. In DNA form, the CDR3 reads TGCGCCAGCAGGGGTCCGAACACTGAAGCTTTCTTT. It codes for CASRGPNTEAFF.

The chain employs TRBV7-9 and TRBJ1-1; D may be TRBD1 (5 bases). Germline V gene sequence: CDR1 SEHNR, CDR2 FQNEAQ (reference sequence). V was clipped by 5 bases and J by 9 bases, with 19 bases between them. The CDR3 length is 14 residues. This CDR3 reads CASSPRGWQGKAFF. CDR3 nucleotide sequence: TGTGCCAGCAGCCCTAGAGGCTGGCAGGGAAAAGCTTTCTTT.

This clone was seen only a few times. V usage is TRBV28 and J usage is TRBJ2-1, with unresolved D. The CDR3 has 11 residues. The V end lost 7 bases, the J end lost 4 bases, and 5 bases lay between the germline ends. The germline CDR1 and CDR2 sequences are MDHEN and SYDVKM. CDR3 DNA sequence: TGTGCCAGCACCTATTACAATGAGCAGTTCTTC. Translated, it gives CASTYYNEQFF.

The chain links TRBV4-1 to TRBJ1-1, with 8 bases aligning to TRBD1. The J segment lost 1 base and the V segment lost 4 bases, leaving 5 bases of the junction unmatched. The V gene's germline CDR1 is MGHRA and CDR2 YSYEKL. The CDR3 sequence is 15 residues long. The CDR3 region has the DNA TGCGCCAGCAGCCGAGGAACAGGGGGGAACACTGAAGCTTTCTTT. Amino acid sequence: CASSRGTGGNTEAFF.

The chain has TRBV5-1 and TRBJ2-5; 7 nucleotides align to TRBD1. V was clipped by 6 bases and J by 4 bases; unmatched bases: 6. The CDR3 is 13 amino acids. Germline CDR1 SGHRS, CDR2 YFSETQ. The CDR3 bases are TGCGCCAGCACCCTTAAGGGGGCAGAGACCCAGTACTTC. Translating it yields CASTLKGAETQYF.

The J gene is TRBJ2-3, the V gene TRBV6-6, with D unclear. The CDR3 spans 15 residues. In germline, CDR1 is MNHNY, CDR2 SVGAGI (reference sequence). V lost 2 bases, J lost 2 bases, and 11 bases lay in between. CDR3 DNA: TGTGCCAGCAGTTACGGGCGGCCCGACACAGATACGCAGTATTTT. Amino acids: CASSYGRPDTDTQYF.

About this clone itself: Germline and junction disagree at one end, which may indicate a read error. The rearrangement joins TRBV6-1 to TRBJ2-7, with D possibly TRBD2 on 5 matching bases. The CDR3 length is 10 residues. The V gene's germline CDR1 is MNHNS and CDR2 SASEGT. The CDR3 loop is CASSGEGRDF. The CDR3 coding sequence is TGTGCCAGCAGTGGAGAGGGTAGGGATTTC.

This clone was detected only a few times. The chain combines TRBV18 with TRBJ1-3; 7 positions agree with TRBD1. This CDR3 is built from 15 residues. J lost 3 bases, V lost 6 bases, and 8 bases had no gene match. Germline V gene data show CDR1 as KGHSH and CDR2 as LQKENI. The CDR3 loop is CASSGTDAGGNTIYF. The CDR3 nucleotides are TGTGCCAGCTCCGGGACAGATGCTGGTGGAAACACCATATATTTT.